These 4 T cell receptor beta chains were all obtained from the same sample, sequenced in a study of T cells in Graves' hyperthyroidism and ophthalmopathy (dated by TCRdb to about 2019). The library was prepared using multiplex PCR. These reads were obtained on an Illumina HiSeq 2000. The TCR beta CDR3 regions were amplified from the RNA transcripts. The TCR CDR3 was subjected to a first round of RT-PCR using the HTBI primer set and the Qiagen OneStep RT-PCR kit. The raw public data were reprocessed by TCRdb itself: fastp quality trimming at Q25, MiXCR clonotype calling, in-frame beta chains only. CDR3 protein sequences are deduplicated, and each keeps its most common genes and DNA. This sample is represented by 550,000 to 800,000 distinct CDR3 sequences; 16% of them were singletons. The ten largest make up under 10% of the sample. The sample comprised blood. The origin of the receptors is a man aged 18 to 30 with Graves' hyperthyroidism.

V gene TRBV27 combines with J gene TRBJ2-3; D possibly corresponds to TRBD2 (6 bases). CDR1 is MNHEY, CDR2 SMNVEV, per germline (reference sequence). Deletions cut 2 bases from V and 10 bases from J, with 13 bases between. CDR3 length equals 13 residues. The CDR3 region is CASSLRNRLAQYF. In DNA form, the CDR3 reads TGTGCCAGCAGTTTAAGGAATAGACTAGCGCAGTATTTT.

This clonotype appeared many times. The CDR3 loop reads CASSLTRRETQYF. In DNA form, the CDR3 reads TGTGCCAGCAGTCTGACGAGAAGAGAGACCCAGTACTTC. The chain employs TRBV12-3 or TRBV12-4 and TRBJ2-5; D not certain. The CDR3 contains 13 residues. The V gene lost 5 bases and the J gene lost 4 bases, with 11 bases spanning the gap.

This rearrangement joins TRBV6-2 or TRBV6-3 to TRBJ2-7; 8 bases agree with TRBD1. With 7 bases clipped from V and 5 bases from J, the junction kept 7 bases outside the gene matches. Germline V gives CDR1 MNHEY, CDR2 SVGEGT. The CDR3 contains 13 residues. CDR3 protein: CASTKDRVDEQYF. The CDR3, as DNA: TGTGCCAGCACCAAGGACAGGGTCGACGAGCAGTACTTC.

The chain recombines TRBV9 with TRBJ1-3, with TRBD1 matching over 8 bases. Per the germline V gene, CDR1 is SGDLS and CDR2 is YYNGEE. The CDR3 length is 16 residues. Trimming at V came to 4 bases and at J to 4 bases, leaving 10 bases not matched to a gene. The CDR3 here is CASSTSPRQGGNTIYF. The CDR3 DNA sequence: TGTGCCAGCAGCACAAGTCCACGACAGGGGGGAAACACCATATATTTT.